This TCR beta chain was sequenced in a study of early T cells in non-severe SARS-CoV-2 infection. Across the whole study: Sequencing input comprised bulk RNA from unsorted whole blood; chain pairing was not available.

Individual cDNA molecules received unique molecular identifiers. TCRdb reanalysed the 5' RACE reads using MiXCR and keeps one entry per CDR3 protein. Of about 83,000 distinct CDR3 sequences in the sample, roughly a tenth were seen once. Comments on this clonotype: Its antigen is not identified.

Overall study findings and caveats: VDJdb matching skewed toward anti-spike CD8 responses, missing private and CD4 specificities.

The specimen was whole blood, collected at baseline. The origin of this receptor is an adult who was a healthcare worker with PCR-confirmed SARS-CoV-2 infection or an uninfected control (not recorded which).

CDR3 bases: TGTGCCAGCAGCACCTGGGACAAAGACACTGAAGCTTTCTTT. Translation gives CASSTWDKDTEAFF. The V call is TRBV5-4, the J call TRBJ1-1; weak D call: TRBD1 (6 bases). V lost 4 bases and J 3 bases, leaving 13 bases between the germline ends. This CDR3 has 14 amino acids. Germline V gives CDR1 SGHNT, CDR2 YYREEE (reference sequence).